This paragraph covers one T cell receptor (beta chain) sequence. Its antigen remains unknown. These data come from a study of cytomegalovirus exposure and HLA in healthy donors. General study results and limits: The dataset shows that most TCR sequences were rare, while some public TCRs occurred in many donors.

Deletions cut 3 bases from V and 4 bases from J, with 7 bases between. The CDR3 runs 13 residues. Germline loops: CDR1 SGHTA, CDR2 FQGNSA. Primers included in the PCR were 60 Vbeta and 13 Jbeta primers. Clones were sequenced by immunoSEQ multiplex PCR, and TCRdb holds only the in-frame ones, with some missing. The sample's table shows about 110,000 clones. This receptor was identified in a man between 45 and 60 years old in good health and CMV-seronegative. The source material was PBMCs. The chain carries TRBV7-2 and TRBJ1-5, with D unresolved. This chain's CDR3 is CASSFGLNQPQHF. DNA of the CDR3: TGTGCCAGCAGCTTCGGGTTGAATCAGCCCCAGCATTTT.